The 27 T cell receptor beta chains below come from one sample, sequenced in a study of shared clonotypes between healthy human individuals. Method: immunoSEQ multiplex PCR; TCRdb's copy keeps in-frame clones and lacks some. The sample gives approximately 500,000 clones, about 96% of which show up once; about 0.064% is in the top ten. The source material was naive CD4+ T cells sorted from blood. The subset: CD45RA+ positively selected. The origin of the receptors is a woman aged 25 to 39 in good health.

This chain connects TRBV28 to TRBJ1-4; D possibly corresponds to TRBD1 (6 bases). Trimming took off 7 bases at V and 8 bases at J, with 17 bases between the two ends. Per germline, CDR1 MDHEN and CDR2 SYDVKM. The CDR3 has 14 residues. The CDR3 here is CASTYGGGREKLFF. CDR3 nucleotide sequence: TGTGCCAGCACTTATGGCGGGGGCAGGGAAAAACTGTTTTTT.

The rearrangement uses TRBV18 and TRBJ1-2; TRBD1 matches 7 bases. Per germline, CDR1 KGHSH and CDR2 LQKENI. The CDR3 extends over 15 amino acids. V dropped 2 bases and J dropped 3; count of bases not matched to a gene: 6. The CDR3 sequence is CASSPIPGTDYGYTF. For the CDR3, the DNA is TGTGCCAGCTCACCAATACCCGGGACAGACTATGGCTACACCTTC.

The CDR3 protein is CASSDRDRVNEQFF. The CDR3 nucleotides are TGCGCCAGCAGTGACCGGGACAGGGTAAATGAGCAGTTCTTC. The chain uses TRBV10-1 and TRBJ2-1, with 9 bases matching TRBD1. Trimming removed 3 bases from V and 7 bases from J; junction bases left unmatched: 4. This CDR3 comprises 14 residues. Germline values: CDR1 WNHNN, CDR2 SYGVQD (reference sequence).

This chain joins TRBV5-6 and TRBJ2-1, with TRBD2 identical over 10 bases. CDR3 length: 16 residues. The germline V gene has CDR1 SGHDT and CDR2 YYEEEE. The trim removed 0 bases at V and 6 bases at J, leaving 6 bases unmatched. CDR3 loop: CASSLAATSGPNEQFF. The DNA for the CDR3 is TGTGCCAGCAGCTTGGCCGCGACTAGCGGGCCCAATGAGCAGTTCTTC.

The chain uses TRBV2 and TRBJ2-7; 8 bases line up with TRBD1. This CDR3 spans 15 amino acids. The germline V gene has CDR1 SNHLY and CDR2 FYNNEI. Trimming at V came to 6 bases and at J to 3 bases, leaving 10 bases not matched to a gene. For the CDR3, the DNA is TGTGCCAGCAGAAAAACGACAGGGGCGGGCTACGAGCAGTACTTC. Translation: CASRKTTGAGYEQYF.

A single count supports this clone. V and J are TRBV28 and TRBJ2-7, with 9 bases matching TRBD2. CDR1 MDHEN and CDR2 SYDVKM come from the germline V gene. The CDR3 covers 16 residues. Trimming at V came to 7 bases and at J to 3 bases, leaving 13 bases not matched to a gene. CDR3 sequence reads: CASTPAGGGGGYEQYF. The DNA for the CDR3 is TGTGCCAGCACCCCAGCGGGAGGTGGGGGCGGCTACGAGCAGTACTTC.

The rearrangement uses TRBV4-1 and TRBJ2-7; D not certain. Trimming pared 4 bases from V and 0 bases from J, leaving 10 bases between. Germline V CDR1 and CDR2: MGHRA, YSYEKL. This CDR3 has 14 amino acids. This CDR3 is CASSPADTSYEQYF. The CDR3 DNA is TGCGCCAGCAGCCCAGCTGACACCTCCTACGAGCAGTACTTC.

V usage is TRBV6-1 and J usage is TRBJ2-7; D may correspond to TRBD1 or TRBD2 (5 bases each). Trimming removed 8 bases at V and 3 bases at J, with 20 bases between. This CDR3 is built from 15 residues. Germline CDR1 is MNHNS and CDR2 is SASEGT. This CDR3 is CASARGRADFYEQYF. Written as DNA, the CDR3 is TGTGCCAGCGCCCGGGGCAGGGCGGACTTCTACGAGCAGTACTTC.

In DNA form, the CDR3 reads TGTGCCAGTAGTATATCCTGGACAGTCTCTGGAAACACCATATATTTT. It encodes CASSISWTVSGNTIYF. This chain uses TRBV19 with TRBJ1-3; weak D call: TRBD1 (6 bases). The germline V gene encodes CDR1 LNHDA and CDR2 SQIVND (reference sequence). The CDR3 is 16 residues long. The V gene lost 2 bases and the J gene lost 0 bases, with 11 bases spanning the gap.

The J gene is TRBJ1-1, the V gene TRBV7-9, with unresolved D. Germline CDR1 reads SEHNR; CDR2 reads FQNEAQ (reference sequence). With 1 base removed from V and 0 bases from J, the gap between germline ends came to 6 bases. The CDR3 is 14 residues long. For the CDR3, the DNA is TGTGCCAGCAGCTTAGGGGAATTGAACACTGAAGCTTTCTTT. Amino acids: CASSLGELNTEAFF.

In this sample, this clone turned up once. This sequence joins TRBV6-5 and TRBJ2-7; 7 bases are shared with TRBD1. Germline-derived CDR1 and CDR2 are MNHEY and SVGAGI. V shed 4 bases, J shed 2 bases, and the junction held 8 bases outside the gene matches. The CDR3 sequence is 15 residues long. CDR3 amino acids: CASSSGAGGTYEQYF. In DNA form, the CDR3 reads TGTGCCAGCAGTTCCGGGGCAGGGGGTACCTACGAGCAGTACTTC.

The rearrangement uses TRBV6-5 and TRBJ2-3; D gene unclear. Germline-derived CDR1 and CDR2 are MNHEY and SVGAGI. V lost 6 bases to trimming and J lost 2 bases, with 12 bases between them. The CDR3 runs to 14 residues. The CDR3 DNA sequence: TGTGCCAGCAGCATCTGGGGTGTCACAGATACGCAGTATTTT. Its translation: CASSIWGVTDTQYF.

The gene calls are TRBV21-1 and TRBJ2-3; the table's D call TRBD2 went unverified against the DNA. TRBV21-1 is flagged as a pseudogene. The CDR3 is made up of 16 amino acids. CDR3 sequence reads: CASSILAGGPTDTQYF. Here the CDR3 DNA reads TGTGCCAGCAGCATACTAGCGGGAGGTCCCACAGATACGCAGTATTTT.

The V and J genes are TRBV4-2 and TRBJ2-1; D perhaps matches TRBD2 (6 bases). The CDR3 has 16 amino acids. Per the germline V gene, CDR1 is LGHNA and CDR2 is YNFKEQ. Trimming shortened V by 4 bases and J by 2 bases, and 15 bases separated the two germline ends. CDR3 bases: TGTGCCAGCAGCCCCATGTTCCCTAGCGCCTACAATGAGCAGTTCTTC. This gives the protein CASSPMFPSAYNEQFF.

This chain uses TRBV28 with TRBJ1-2, with D hard to call. Trimming shortened V by 6 bases and J by 5 bases, and 16 bases separated the two germline ends. Germline V gene data show CDR1 as MDHEN and CDR2 as SYDVKM. The CDR3 sequence is 14 residues long. The CDR3 is CASRTAEFRYGYTF. The CDR3 DNA follows: TGTGCCAGCAGGACGGCCGAATTTCGGTATGGCTACACCTTC.

V and J are TRBV27 and TRBJ2-6; D call uncertain. Looked up from germline, CDR1 is MNHEY and CDR2 is SMNVEV (reference sequence). This CDR3 has 15 amino acids. The ends were cut back, 2 bases at V and 1 base at J, with 6 bases in the middle. The CDR3 sequence is CASSLLGSGANVLTF. The CDR3 region has the DNA TGTGCCAGCAGTTTACTGGGATCTGGGGCCAACGTCCTGACTTTC.

The rearrangement links TRBV7-9 to TRBJ1-1, with D uncertain. CDR1 and CDR2 from the germline V gene are SEHNR and FQNEAQ (reference sequence). The germline V and J ends were trimmed by 2 bases and 3 bases, with 10 bases remaining between them. This CDR3 has 14 amino acids. The CDR3 nucleotides read TGTGCCAGCAGCTTACAGCGGTACGACACTGAAGCTTTCTTT. Its protein is CASSLQRYDTEAFF.

The chain links TRBV27 to TRBJ2-1; no clear D. Looked up from germline, CDR1 is MNHEY and CDR2 is SMNVEV (reference sequence). CDR3 length: 13 residues. Trimming left V 6 bases short and J 8 bases short, with 14 bases between. CDR3 loop: CASRELAHHEQFF. The CDR3 bases are TGTGCCAGCAGGGAACTGGCTCACCATGAGCAGTTCTTC.

The V and J genes are TRBV6-1 and TRBJ1-2, with 7 positions matching TRBD1. Trimming removed 5 bases from V and 4 bases from J; junction bases left unmatched: 4. The CDR3 is 13 amino acids. Germline V gives CDR1 MNHNS, CDR2 SASEGT. CDR3 sequence (DNA): TGTGCCAGCAGTATAGACAGGGCCTATGGCTACACCTTC. As protein: CASSIDRAYGYTF.

The chain employs TRBV18 and TRBJ2-5; D gene uncertain. The V and J ends lost 3 bases and 4 bases respectively, with 12 bases between them. Germline CDR1 and CDR2: KGHSH and LQKENI. The CDR3 sequence is 14 residues long. CDR3 in amino acids: CASSPISPPETQYF. Written as DNA, the CDR3 is TGTGCCAGCTCACCTATCTCCCCTCCAGAGACCCAGTACTTC.

A remark on this clone: This CDR3 is also generated by other DNA sequences in the sample. The rearrangement joins TRBV2 to TRBJ2-6; no clear D gene. There are 14 residues in the CDR3. Germline V gene lookup returns CDR1 SNHLY and CDR2 FYNNEI. Trimming shortened V by 6 bases and J by 1 base, and 7 bases separated the two germline ends. DNA for the CDR3: TGTGCCAGCAGGCTGGGATCTGGGGCCAACGTCCTGACTTTC. Amino acid sequence: CASRLGSGANVLTF.

V gene TRBV18 combines with J gene TRBJ1-5; 7 nucleotides agree with TRBD1. V gave up 4 bases and J gave up 5 bases; unmatched junction bases: 2. The germline gives CDR1 KGHSH, CDR2 LQKENI. CDR3 length equals 13 residues. The CDR3 nucleotides are TGTGCCAGCTCACTTGACAGGGATCAGCCCCAGCATTTT. This encodes CASSLDRDQPQHF.

This sequence joins TRBV7-3 and TRBJ2-1; no firm D call. Germline lookup yields CDR1 SGHTA and CDR2 FQGTGA. V lost 3 bases, J lost 6 bases, and 6 bases lay in between. This CDR3 spans 12 amino acids. The CDR3 coding sequence is TGTGCCAGCAGCTTCAACTCCAATGAGCAGTTCTTC. This gives the protein CASSFNSNEQFF.

The chain recombines TRBV7-3 with TRBJ1-1; D may be TRBD1 (5 bases). The V and J ends lost 2 bases and 1 base respectively, with 11 bases between them. The CDR3 has 15 amino acids. The germline CDR1 and CDR2 sequences are SGHTA and FQGTGA. The CDR3 is CASSLWGGPNTEAFF. CDR3 coding DNA: TGTGCCAGCAGCTTATGGGGGGGACCGAACACTGAAGCTTTCTTT.

The chain combines TRBV29-1 with TRBJ2-1; D possibly corresponds to TRBD2 (6 bases). Germline V gene sequence: CDR1 SQVTM, CDR2 ANQGSEA. Trimming cost V 7 bases and J 0 bases, with 13 bases left between them. This CDR3 contains 14 residues. The CDR3 nucleotides read TGCAGCGCCGGCCGGGACTTCTCCTACAATGAGCAGTTCTTC. Translating gives CSAGRDFSYNEQFF.

The rearrangement joins TRBV7-9 to TRBJ2-5; a possible D gene is TRBD1 (6 bases). Germline V gives CDR1 SEHNR, CDR2 FQNEAQ (reference sequence). V was pared by 4 bases and J by 1 base, with 10 bases between. CDR3 length equals 14 residues. CDR3 amino acids: CASSSGQIQETQYF. The CDR3 nucleotides read TGTGCCAGCAGCTCCGGACAGATCCAAGAGACCCAGTACTTC. The variable domain in full, with the rest retrieved from reference TRBV7-9 and TRBJ2-5, is DTGVSQNPRHKITKRGQNVTFRCDPISEHNRLYWYRQTLGQGPEFLTYFQNEAQLEKSRLLSDRFSAERPKGSFSTLEIQRTEQGDSAMYLCASSSGQIQETQYFGPGTRLLVL.

This chain links TRBV28 with TRBJ1-2; 7 positions agree with TRBD1. The CDR3 has 11 amino acids. The V and J ends lost 6 bases and 9 bases, in that order; junction bases with no gene match: 4. Looked up from germline, CDR1 is MDHEN and CDR2 is SYDVKM. The CDR3 reads CASRYRGSYTF. The CDR3 DNA follows: TGTGCCAGCAGATACAGGGGTAGCTACACCTTC.